This T cell receptor (beta chain) is drawn from a study of radiotherapy plus CTLA-4 blockade in lung cancer. The wider study: Objective response was observed in 18% of patients, and disease control in less than 35%. Study observations and caveats: Among blood TCR repertoires after radiotherapy plus ipilimumab, tumor-derived clones expanded. Reports identified early blood T cell clone dynamics, with interferon-beta, as the best response predictor.

V was clipped by 2 bases and J by 2 bases, with 10 bases between them. This CDR3 comprises 14 residues. CDR1 is SEHNR and CDR2 is FQNEAQ in the germline V gene (reference sequence). Lung cancer patients with chemo-refractory metastatic non-small-cell disease were given focal radiation plus CTLA-4 blockade with ipilimumab. Worth noting for this clone: The antigen remains unidentified.

The method was immunoSEQ multiplex PCR; TCRdb's version includes in-frame clones alone and lacks a portion of them. The sample has 70,000 to 100,000 clones; roughly 86% are singletons. The TCR comes from a human donor with non-small cell lung cancer who had a partial response to radiotherapy plus ipilimumab. This specimen was peripheral blood, taken from a patient treated with radiotherapy plus ipilimumab. This sequence joins TRBV7-9 and TRBJ2-7; tentative D call: TRBD1 (7 bases). Here the CDR3 DNA reads TGTGCCAGCAGCTTATCAGGGGGGACCTACGAGCAGTACTTC. Translating it yields CASSLSGGTYEQYF.